The rows below give T cell receptor beta chains drawn from one sample of a study of shared clonotypes between healthy human individuals. Sequencing used immunoSEQ multiplex PCR; TCRdb keeps in-frame clones, though not all of them. Seen here are roughly 700,000 clones, about 74% observed once, and the top ten hold about 1.7%. Sequencing used memory CD4+ T cells sorted from blood. Every receptor here comes from a woman in her twenties or thirties in good health. Each CDR3 is given with its conserved first and last residue. D genes are given only for firm matches. A clone size is listed for some rows: how often the clone was seen (once, few, many), or a class if it is expanded.

j_call v_call d_call clone_size cdr3_aa cdr3_nt
TRBJ2-7 TRBV30 TRBD1 NA CAWSFSTGYSYEQYF TGTGCCTGGAGTTTTTCGACAGGGTACTCCTACGAGCAGTACTTC
TRBJ1-2 TRBV5-6 NA few CASSLQLVGYTF TGTGCCAGCAGCTTGCAGCTGGTTGGCTACACCTTC
TRBJ2-7 TRBV5-1 TRBD1 NA CASSLRPTGGAFGEQYF TGCGCCAGCAGCCTACGTCCCACAGGGGGCGCCTTTGGCGAGCAGTACTTC
TRBJ2-7 TRBV28 NA few CASSSYVRGLYEQYF TGTGCCAGCAGCTCTTATGTAAGGGGCCTCTACGAGCAGTACTTC
TRBJ2-5 TRBV21-1 NA NA CASSKIPPGEREVQETQYF TGTGCCAGCAGCAAAATCCCCCCCGGGGAGCGGGAGGTACAAGAGACCCAGTACTTC
TRBJ1-2 TRBV2 TRBD1 NA CASSADRGDYGYTF TGTGCCAGCAGTGCAGACAGGGGCGACTATGGCTACACCTTC
TRBJ1-5 TRBV18 TRBD1 few CASSGTTGSFNQPQHF TGTGCCAGCTCAGGTACGACAGGGAGCTTCAATCAGCCCCAGCATTTT
TRBJ2-1 TRBV28 TRBD2 NA CASSRGTSGGYNEQFF TGTGCCAGCAGTAGGGGGACTAGCGGAGGTTACAATGAGCAGTTCTTC
TRBJ2-1 TRBV19 NA NA CASSTSRTGNNEQFF TGTGCCAGTAGTACCTCTCGGACTGGAAACAATGAGCAGTTCTTC
TRBJ2-5 TRBV11-3 TRBD1 NA CASSQTGTVSETQYF TGTGCCAGCAGCCAAACCGGGACAGTCAGTGAGACCCAGTACTTC
TRBJ2-2 TRBV2 NA few CASSVVSESTGELFF TGTGCCAGCAGTGTCGTTAGCGAAAGCACCGGGGAGCTGTTTTTT
TRBJ1-1 TRBV7-2 NA NA CASSLVLNTEAFF TGTGCCAGCAGCTTAGTGCTAAACACTGAAGCTTTCTTT
TRBJ2-2 TRBV5-1 TRBD1 NA CASSSAGGTNTGELFF TGCGCCAGCAGCTCCGCAGGGGGAACGAACACCGGGGAGCTGTTTTTT
TRBJ1-3 TRBV4-1 NA NA CASSRAFGGENTIYF TGCGCCAGCAGCCGTGCCTTCGGGGGCGAGAACACCATATATTTT
TRBJ2-1 TRBV2 NA NA CASSEWGGASYNEQFF TGTGCCAGCAGTGAATGGGGGGGGGCCTCCTACAATGAGCAGTTCTTC
TRBJ2-5 TRBV5-4 TRBD2 NA CASSVAGLPETQYF TGTGCCAGCAGTGTAGCGGGACTACCAGAGACCCAGTACTTC
TRBJ1-1 TRBV5-1 NA NA CASSLSPGGTEAFF TGCGCCAGCAGCTTGTCTCCCGGCGGGACTGAAGCTTTCTTT
TRBJ2-1 TRBV5-4 TRBD2 NA CASSLPSGGKWDEQFF TGTGCCAGCAGCTTACCTAGCGGGGGGAAGTGGGATGAGCAGTTCTTC
TRBJ1-2 TRBV9 NA NA CASSVDGTLFF TGTGCCAGCAGCGTAGATGGGACCCTTTTCTTC
TRBJ2-3 TRBV6-5 NA NA CATSKPSDPGTQYF TGTGCCACCTCCAAACCTAGCGACCCCGGTACGCAGTATTTT
TRBJ2-1 TRBV6-6 NA NA CASIDSGTLNEQFF TGTGCCAGCATCGACTCCGGGACTTTGAATGAGCAGTTCTTC
TRBJ1-5 TRBV6-1 NA few CASARGDVSNQPQHF TGTGCCAGCGCCCGAGGAGACGTTAGCAATCAGCCCCAGCATTTT
TRBJ1-3 TRBV19 NA few CATWRERGGNTIYF TGTGCCACCTGGAGGGAGAGGGGCGGAAACACCATATATTTT
TRBJ1-2 TRBV29-1 NA NA CSVGTPDSDYGYTF TGCAGCGTCGGGACACCCGACAGCGACTATGGCTACACCTTC
TRBJ2-7 TRBV27 TRBD2 few CASSWTSGSMGEQYF TGTGCCAGCAGCTGGACTAGCGGGAGCATGGGCGAGCAGTACTTC
TRBJ2-3 TRBV10-3 NA NA CAIRVDQGADTQYF TGTGCCATCAGGGTGGATCAGGGCGCAGATACGCAGTATTTT
TRBJ2-7 TRBV21-1 NA few CASSRIAGRFGEQYF TGTGCCAGCAGCCGTATAGCGGGACGCTTCGGAGAGCAGTACTTC
TRBJ2-7 TRBV5-4 TRBD2 NA CASSFPSGGGEQYF TGTGCCAGCAGCTTCCCTTCCGGGGGGGGCGAGCAGTACTTC
TRBJ1-5 TRBV2 NA NA CASSEFRDQPQHF TGTGCCAGCAGTGAATTCCGGGATCAGCCCCAGCATTTT
TRBJ2-1 TRBV2 TRBD1 NA CASSSQGAEQFF TGTGCCAGCAGTTCACAGGGGGCTGAGCAGTTCTTC
TRBJ2-1 TRBV19 NA NA CASSRSGPSSYNEQFF TGTGCCAGTAGTAGAAGCGGGCCGAGCTCCTACAATGAGCAGTTCTTC
TRBJ2-7 TRBV29-1 NA NA CSVQDNLGPYEQYF TGCAGCGTTCAGGACAACCTCGGGCCCTACGAGCAGTACTTC
TRBJ1-2 TRBV14 TRBD1 once CASSQAQGGYGYTF TGTGCCAGCAGCCAAGCCCAGGGGGGCTATGGCTACACCTTC
TRBJ1-4 TRBV27 NA NA CASSLSRGAGEKLFF TGTGCCAGCAGTTTATCCCGGGGGGCGGGAGAAAAACTGTTTTTT
TRBJ1-2 TRBV28 NA NA CASSQTWDTYGYTF TGTGCCAGCAGTCAAACCTGGGACACCTATGGCTACACCTTC
TRBJ2-7 TRBV6-6 TRBD1 once CASSPGTGPYEQYF TGTGCCAGCAGTCCCGGGACAGGCCCCTACGAGCAGTACTTC
TRBJ2-2 TRBV19 TRBD1 NA CASSPDRGATGELFF TGTGCCTCCTCCCCGGACAGGGGTGCTACCGGGGAGCTGTTTTTT
TRBJ2-7 TRBV2 NA NA CASRQLAGRSSYEQYF TGTGCCAGCAGACAGCTGGCTGGCAGAAGCTCCTACGAGCAGTACTTC
TRBJ1-2 TRBV4-1 TRBD1 NA CASSQPTRGTVPNYGYTF TGCGCCAGCAGCCAACCAACCCGTGGGACAGTTCCTAACTATGGCTACACCTTC
TRBJ2-1 TRBV27 NA many CASSWTVGNEQFF TGTGCCAGCAGTTGGACAGTGGGGAATGAGCAGTTCTTC
TRBJ1-1 TRBV6-5 NA NA CASSYRTGNTEAFF TGTGCCAGCAGTTACCGGACGGGTAACACTGAAGCTTTCTTT
TRBJ2-3 TRBV6-5 NA NA CATTRGRERDTQYF TGTGCCACGACCCGGGGGCGTGAGCGGGACACGCAGTATTTT
TRBJ2-3 TRBV6-4 TRBD2 once CASSVAAGSTDTQYF TGTGCCAGCAGTGTAGCAGCGGGAAGCACAGATACGCAGTATTTT
TRBJ2-7 TRBV28 NA NA CASRSTAGRWYEQYF TGTGCCAGCAGATCTACCGCCGGGAGATGGTACGAGCAGTACTTC
TRBJ1-1 TRBV29-1 TRBD1 once CSVEWDRGTEAFF TGCAGCGTTGAATGGGACAGGGGGACTGAAGCTTTCTTT
TRBJ2-7 TRBV7-3 TRBD1 NA CASSLSTGGSYEQYF TGTGCCAGCAGCTTATCGACAGGGGGCTCCTACGAGCAGTACTTC